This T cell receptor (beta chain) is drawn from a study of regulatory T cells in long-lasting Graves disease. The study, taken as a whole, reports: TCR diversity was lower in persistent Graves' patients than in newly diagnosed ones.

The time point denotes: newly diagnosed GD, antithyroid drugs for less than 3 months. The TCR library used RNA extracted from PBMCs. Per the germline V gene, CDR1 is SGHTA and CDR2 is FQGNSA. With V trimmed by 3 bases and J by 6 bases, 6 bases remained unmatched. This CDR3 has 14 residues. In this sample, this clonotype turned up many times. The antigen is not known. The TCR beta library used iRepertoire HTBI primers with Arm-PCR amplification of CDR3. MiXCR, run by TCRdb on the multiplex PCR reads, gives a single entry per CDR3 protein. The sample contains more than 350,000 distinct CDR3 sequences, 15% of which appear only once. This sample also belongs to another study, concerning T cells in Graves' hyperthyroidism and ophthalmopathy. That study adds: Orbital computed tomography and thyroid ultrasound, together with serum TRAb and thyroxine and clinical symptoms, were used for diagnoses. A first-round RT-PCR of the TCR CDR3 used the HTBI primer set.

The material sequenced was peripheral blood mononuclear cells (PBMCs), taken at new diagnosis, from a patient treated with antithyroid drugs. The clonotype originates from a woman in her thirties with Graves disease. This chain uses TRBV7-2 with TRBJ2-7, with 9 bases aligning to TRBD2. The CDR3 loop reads CASSLAGGPFEQYF. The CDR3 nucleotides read TGTGCCAGCAGCTTGGCGGGAGGGCCATTCGAGCAGTACTTC.